What follows are 17 T cell receptor beta chains derived from one specimen sequenced in a study of T cell responses to AZD1222 COVID-19 vaccine. Libraries were prepared by immunoSEQ multiplex PCR; TCRdb keeps only in-frame clonotypes and omits some of them. The repertoire includes roughly 150,000 clones, more than 75% of them detected once, and about a tenth sits in the top ten. The sequencing used peripheral blood, collected 28 days after the second AZD1222 dose. The receptors come from an adult who received the AZD1222 COVID-19 vaccine.

The J gene is TRBJ2-7, the V gene TRBV28, with 8 positions matching TRBD2. V shed 6 bases, J shed 7 bases, and the junction held 17 bases outside the gene matches. The CDR3 loop spans 16 amino acids. CDR1 MDHEN and CDR2 SYDVKM come from the germline V gene. This chain's CDR3 is CASRQSSTSGLVEQYF. The CDR3 DNA reads as TGTGCCAGCAGACAAAGCTCAACTAGCGGCCTTGTAGAGCAGTACTTC.

Written as DNA, the CDR3 is TGTGCCAGCAGCTTGGAAAACAGGGGGCCGTCCAACGTCCTGACTTTC. Protein sequence: CASSLENRGPSNVLTF. The chain carries TRBV5-6 and TRBJ2-6; 9 bases align to TRBD1. The germline gives CDR1 SGHDT, CDR2 YYEEEE. Losses at the gene ends were 0 bases for V and 8 bases for J; bases not matched to a gene: 6. This CDR3 region has 16 residues. The full variable domain, with the rest looked up from reference TRBV5-6 and TRBJ2-6, is DAGVTQSPTHLIKTRGQQVTLRCSPKSGHDTVSWYQQALGQGPQFIFQYYEEEERQRGNFPDRFSGHQFPNYSSELNVNALLLGDSALYLCASSLENRGPSNVLTFGAGSRLTVL.

This clone was counted once. The chain recombines TRBV11-3 with TRBJ1-1; D is ambiguous. The CDR3 totals 13 residues. V was trimmed by 3 bases and J by 3 bases, leaving 8 bases between them. Germline lookup yields CDR1 SGHNT and CDR2 YENEEA. CDR3 coding DNA: TGTGCCAGCAGCTTTTATCGGCACACTGAAGCTTTCTTT. It translates to CASSFYRHTEAFF. Full variable domain (missing parts from reference TRBV11-3 and TRBJ1-1): EAGVVQSPRYKIIEKKQPVAFWCNPISGHNTLYWYLQNLGQGPELLIRYENEEAVDDSQLPKDRFSAERLKGVDSTLKIQPAELGDSAVYLCASSFYRHTEAFFGQGTRLTVV.

The chain couples TRBV28 to TRBJ1-1; D is perhaps TRBD1 (6 bases). The CDR3 is 12 amino acids. Germline CDR1 MDHEN, CDR2 SYDVKM. With 5 bases removed from V and 11 bases from J, the gap between germline ends came to 15 bases. The CDR3 coding sequence is TGTGCCAGCAGTCCCTCGACAGGAAAGGCTTTCTTT. It is translated as CASSPSTGKAFF.

V usage is TRBV19 and J usage is TRBJ1-4; D call uncertain. With 4 bases removed from V and 7 bases from J, the gap between germline ends came to 7 bases. Germline CDR1 reads LNHDA; CDR2 reads SQIVND (reference sequence). This CDR3 has 12 residues. The CDR3 DNA is TGTGCCAGTAGTAGTTACGGTGAAAAACTGTTTTTT. Protein sequence: CASSSYGEKLFF.

V is TRBV20-1 and J is TRBJ2-2, with 12 bases identical to TRBD1. The V and J ends lost 3 bases and 5 bases, in that order; junction bases with no gene match: 4. The germline V gene encodes CDR1 DFQATT and CDR2 SNEGSKA (reference sequence). The length of the CDR3 is 15 residues. The DNA of the CDR3 is TGCAGTGCTAGTGCGGGACAGGGGGCTACCGGGGAGCTGTTTTTT. Encoded protein: CSASAGQGATGELFF.

The count of this clone is one. V is TRBV3-1 (or the pseudogene TRBV3-2) and J is TRBJ2-3; 9 positions match TRBD1. Germline V gene data show CDR1 as LGHDT and CDR2 as YNNKEL (reference sequence). J gave up 3 bases and V 1 base, and 2 bases lay outside the gene matches. The CDR3 consists of 15 residues. The CDR3 loop reads CASSQAGQGTDTQYF. DNA for the CDR3: TGTGCCAGCAGCCAAGCGGGACAGGGTACAGATACGCAGTATTTT.

The V call is TRBV19, the J call TRBJ1-4; unclear D gene. There are 11 residues in the CDR3. The V gene lost 9 bases and the J gene lost 10 bases, with 12 bases spanning the gap. Per the germline V gene, CDR1 is LNHDA and CDR2 is SQIVND (reference sequence). CDR3 sequence (DNA): TGTGCCAGAGGCGCCCAAAGAAAACTGTTTTTT. As protein: CARGAQRKLFF.

The chain couples TRBV15 to TRBJ2-1, with TRBD1 identical over 7 bases. There are 15 residues in the CDR3. CDR1 is LNHNV and CDR2 is YYDKDF in the germline V gene (reference sequence). The V and J ends lost 0 bases and 7 bases, in that order; junction bases with no gene match: 6. CDR3 DNA: TGTGCCACCAGCAGAGAACAGGGGTCGAGGAATGAGCAGTTCTTC. Translation gives CATSREQGSRNEQFF.

The gene calls are TRBV28 and TRBJ1-2, with D possibly TRBD1 on 6 matching bases. The germline CDR1 and CDR2 sequences are MDHEN and SYDVKM. With 8 bases removed from V and 6 bases from J, the gap between germline ends came to 13 bases. This CDR3 region has 12 residues. Here the CDR3 DNA reads TGTGCCAGCGTCGCGCGACAGGATGGCTACACCTTC. Encoded protein: CASVARQDGYTF.

V gene TRBV10-3 combines with J gene TRBJ2-5; D could derive from TRBD1 or TRBD2 (5 bases each). V lost 6 bases and J lost 2, with 10 bases in between. The CDR3 is 13 residues long. Germline V gives CDR1 ENHRY, CDR2 SYGVKD. CDR3 loop: CAISRDPQETQYF. The CDR3 nucleotides are TGTGCCATCAGCCGGGACCCACAAGAGACCCAGTACTTC.

Here the CDR3 reads CTSSLGGNTIYF. The CDR3 nucleotides are TGTACCAGCAGCTTAGGGGGGAACACCATATATTTT. This chain uses TRBV7-2 with TRBJ1-3; maybe TRBD1 (5 bases). V was shortened by 1 base and J by 7 bases, with 5 bases between the two germline ends. This CDR3 has 12 residues. Germline values: CDR1 SGHTA, CDR2 FQGNSA. The complete variable domain, with remaining parts taken from reference TRBV7-2 and TRBJ1-3, reads GAGVSQSPSNKVTEKGKDVELRCDPISGHTALYWYRQSLGQGLEFLIYFQGNSAPDKSGLPSDRFSAERTGGSVSTLTIQRTQQEDSAVYLCTSSLGGNTIYFGEGSWLTVV.

The rearrangement joins TRBV19 to TRBJ2-7, with D unresolved. The ends were cut back, 5 bases at V and 4 bases at J, with 12 bases in the middle. CDR3 length: 13 amino acids. CDR1 is LNHDA, CDR2 SQIVND, per germline (reference sequence). The CDR3 DNA follows: TGTGCCAGTAGTGTTCCGCGAGGATACGAGCAGTACTTC. It encodes CASSVPRGYEQYF.

This chain's CDR3 is CSASVGRVGTGELFF. CDR3 sequence (DNA): TGCAGCGCGAGTGTGGGCAGGGTAGGCACCGGGGAGCTGTTTTTT. This chain links TRBV29-1 with TRBJ2-2; maybe TRBD1 (5 bases). The V end was cut by 7 bases, the J end by 4 bases, with 19 bases between. This CDR3 contains 15 residues. Germline V gene data show CDR1 as SQVTM and CDR2 as ANQGSEA.

The rearrangement uses TRBV6-5 and TRBJ1-1, with D perhaps matching TRBD1 (5 bases). CDR3 length: 14 amino acids. V was trimmed by 7 bases and J by 4 bases, leaving 16 bases between them. Germline V lookup: CDR1 MNHEY, CDR2 SVGAGI. The CDR3 DNA sequence: TGTGCCAGCAACGACCCCGGGGGGACCACTGAAGCTTTCTTT. Protein sequence: CASNDPGGTTEAFF.

This clone was observed a handful of times. The CDR3 nucleotides read TGTGCCAGCAGCCAGACTAGCATCCCCCAAGAGACCCAGTACTTC. Translated, it gives CASSQTSIPQETQYF. The chain combines TRBV6-5 with TRBJ2-5; TRBD2 matches at 7 bases. Germline CDR1 and CDR2: MNHEY and SVGAGI. The CDR3 extends over 15 amino acids. The V and J ends lost 6 bases and 1 base, in that order; junction bases with no gene match: 8.

V gene TRBV28 combines with J gene TRBJ1-5, with D unresolved. The V end lost 5 bases, the J end lost 4 bases, and 12 bases lay between the germline ends. The CDR3 loop spans 14 amino acids. Germline CDR1 MDHEN, CDR2 SYDVKM. This CDR3 reads CASSTMDRNQPQHF. The CDR3 DNA reads as TGTGCCAGCAGTACGATGGACCGAAATCAGCCCCAGCATTTT.